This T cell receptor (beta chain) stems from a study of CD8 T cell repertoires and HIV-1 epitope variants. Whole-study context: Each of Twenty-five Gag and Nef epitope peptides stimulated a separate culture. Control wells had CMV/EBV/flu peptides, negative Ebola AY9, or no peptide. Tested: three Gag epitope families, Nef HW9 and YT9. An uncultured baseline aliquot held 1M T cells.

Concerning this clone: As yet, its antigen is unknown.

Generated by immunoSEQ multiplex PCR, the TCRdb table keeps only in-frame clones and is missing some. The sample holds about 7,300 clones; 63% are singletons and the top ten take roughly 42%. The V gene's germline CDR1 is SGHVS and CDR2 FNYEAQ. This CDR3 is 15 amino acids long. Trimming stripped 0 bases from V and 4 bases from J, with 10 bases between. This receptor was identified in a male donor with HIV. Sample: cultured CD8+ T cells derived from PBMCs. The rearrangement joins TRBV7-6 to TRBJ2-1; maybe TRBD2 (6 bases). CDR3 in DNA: TGTGCCAGCAGCTTAGCGGGGGGAGATTACAATGAGCAGTTCTTC. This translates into CASSLAGGDYNEQFF.